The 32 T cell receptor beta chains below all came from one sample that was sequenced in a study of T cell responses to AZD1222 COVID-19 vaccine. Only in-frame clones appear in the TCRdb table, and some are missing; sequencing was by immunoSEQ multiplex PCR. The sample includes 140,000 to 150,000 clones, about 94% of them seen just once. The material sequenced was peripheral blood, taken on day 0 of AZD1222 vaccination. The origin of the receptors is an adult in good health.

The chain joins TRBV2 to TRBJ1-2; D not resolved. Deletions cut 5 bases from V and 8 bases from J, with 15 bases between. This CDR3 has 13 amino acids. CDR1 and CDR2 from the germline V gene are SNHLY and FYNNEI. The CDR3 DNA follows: TGTGCCAGCAGTATAGACGTCTATGTAGGCTACACCTTC. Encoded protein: CASSIDVYVGYTF.

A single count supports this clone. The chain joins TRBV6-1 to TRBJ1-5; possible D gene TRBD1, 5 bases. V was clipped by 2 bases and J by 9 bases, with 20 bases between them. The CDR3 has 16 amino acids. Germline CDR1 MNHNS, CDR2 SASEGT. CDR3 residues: CASSERGAVEQRPQHF. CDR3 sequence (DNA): TGTGCCAGCAGTGAAAGGGGCGCGGTGGAACAGCGGCCCCAGCATTTT.

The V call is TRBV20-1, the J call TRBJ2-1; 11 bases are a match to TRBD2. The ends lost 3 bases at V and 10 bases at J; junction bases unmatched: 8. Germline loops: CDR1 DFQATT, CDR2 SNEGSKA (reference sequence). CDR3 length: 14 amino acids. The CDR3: CSASGLAGPVEQFF. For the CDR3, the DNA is TGCAGTGCTAGTGGACTAGCGGGTCCCGTGGAGCAGTTCTTC.

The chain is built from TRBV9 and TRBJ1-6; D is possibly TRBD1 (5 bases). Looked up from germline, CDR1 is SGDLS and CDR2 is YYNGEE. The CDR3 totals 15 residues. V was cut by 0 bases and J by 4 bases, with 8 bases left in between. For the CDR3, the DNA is TGTGCCAGCAGCGTAGAGGGGCGTTATAATTCACCCCTCCACTTT. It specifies CASSVEGRYNSPLHF.

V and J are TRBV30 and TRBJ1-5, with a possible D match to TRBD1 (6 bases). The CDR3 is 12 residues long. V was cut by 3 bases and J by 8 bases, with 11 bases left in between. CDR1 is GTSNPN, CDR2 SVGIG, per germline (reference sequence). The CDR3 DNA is TGTGCCTGGAGCGGGGGCGGGGAGCCCCAGCATTTT. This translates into CAWSGGGEPQHF.

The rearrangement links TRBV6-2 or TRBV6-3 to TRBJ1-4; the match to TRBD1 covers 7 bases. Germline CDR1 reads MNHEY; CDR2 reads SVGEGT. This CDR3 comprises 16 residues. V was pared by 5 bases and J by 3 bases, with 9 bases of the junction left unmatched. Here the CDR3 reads CASSRIRQGANEKLFF. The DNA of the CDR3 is TGTGCCAGCAGTAGGATTCGACAGGGAGCTAATGAAAAACTGTTTTTT.

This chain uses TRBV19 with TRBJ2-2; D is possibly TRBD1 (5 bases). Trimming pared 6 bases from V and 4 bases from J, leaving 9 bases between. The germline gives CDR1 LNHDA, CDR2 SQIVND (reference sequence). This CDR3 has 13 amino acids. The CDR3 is CASSFTGTGELFF. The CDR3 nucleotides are TGTGCCAGTAGCTTCACAGGCACCGGGGAGCTGTTTTTT.

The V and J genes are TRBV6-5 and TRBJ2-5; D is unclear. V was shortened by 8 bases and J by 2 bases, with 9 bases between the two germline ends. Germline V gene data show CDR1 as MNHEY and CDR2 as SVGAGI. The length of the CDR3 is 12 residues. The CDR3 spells CASRATQETQYF. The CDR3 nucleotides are TGTGCCAGCCGCGCGACTCAAGAGACCCAGTACTTC.

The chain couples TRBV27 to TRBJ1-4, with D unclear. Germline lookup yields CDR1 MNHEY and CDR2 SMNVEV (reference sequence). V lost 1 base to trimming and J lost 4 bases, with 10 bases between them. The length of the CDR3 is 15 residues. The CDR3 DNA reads TGTGCCAGCAGTTTATACACAAGCGTTAATGAAAAACTGTTTTTT. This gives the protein CASSLYTSVNEKLFF.

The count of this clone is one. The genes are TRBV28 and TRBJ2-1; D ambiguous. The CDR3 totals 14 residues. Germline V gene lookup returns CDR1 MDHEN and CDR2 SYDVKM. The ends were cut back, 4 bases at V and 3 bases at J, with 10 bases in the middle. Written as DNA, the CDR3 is TGTGCCAGCAGTTCCCCAAACCTCTACAATGAGCAGTTCTTC. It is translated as CASSSPNLYNEQFF.

CDR3 sequence: CAWSGDSRTYGYTF. In DNA form, the CDR3 reads TGTGCCTGGAGTGGGGACAGCCGGACCTATGGCTACACCTTC. The chain has TRBV30 and TRBJ1-2; 7 nucleotides align to TRBD1. Looked up from germline, CDR1 is GTSNPN and CDR2 is SVGIG (reference sequence). With 1 base clipped from V and 4 bases from J, the junction kept 6 bases outside the gene matches. CDR3 length equals 14 residues.

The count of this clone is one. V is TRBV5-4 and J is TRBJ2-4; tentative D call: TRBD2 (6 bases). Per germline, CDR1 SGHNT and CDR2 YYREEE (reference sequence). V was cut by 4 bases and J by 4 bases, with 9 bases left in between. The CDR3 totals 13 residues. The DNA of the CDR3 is TGTGCCAGCAGCACTAGCAGGAAAAACATTCAGTACTTC. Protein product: CASSTSRKNIQYF.

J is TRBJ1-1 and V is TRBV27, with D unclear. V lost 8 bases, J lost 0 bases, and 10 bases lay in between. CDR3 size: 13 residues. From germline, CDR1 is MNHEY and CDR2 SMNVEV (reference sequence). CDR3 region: CASLGQMNTEAFF. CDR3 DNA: TGTGCCAGCCTCGGGCAGATGAACACTGAAGCTTTCTTT.

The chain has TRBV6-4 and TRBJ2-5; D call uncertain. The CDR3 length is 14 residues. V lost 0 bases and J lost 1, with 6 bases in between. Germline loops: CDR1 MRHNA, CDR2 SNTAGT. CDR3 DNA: TGTGCCAGCAGTGACTCGGGCATCCAAGAGACCCAGTACTTC. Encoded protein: CASSDSGIQETQYF.

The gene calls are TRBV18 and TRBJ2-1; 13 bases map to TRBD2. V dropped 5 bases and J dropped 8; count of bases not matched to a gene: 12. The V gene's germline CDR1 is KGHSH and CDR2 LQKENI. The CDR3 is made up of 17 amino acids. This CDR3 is CASSFSSGTSGKYEQFF. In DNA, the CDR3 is TGTGCCAGCTCATTCTCGTCCGGGACTAGCGGGAAATATGAGCAGTTCTTC.

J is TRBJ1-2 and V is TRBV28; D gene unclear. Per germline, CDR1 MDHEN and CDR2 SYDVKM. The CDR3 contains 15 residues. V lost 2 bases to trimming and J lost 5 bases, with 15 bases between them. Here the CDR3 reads CASSLITLSVYGYTF. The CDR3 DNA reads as TGTGCCAGCAGTTTAATTACCCTGTCCGTATATGGCTACACCTTC.

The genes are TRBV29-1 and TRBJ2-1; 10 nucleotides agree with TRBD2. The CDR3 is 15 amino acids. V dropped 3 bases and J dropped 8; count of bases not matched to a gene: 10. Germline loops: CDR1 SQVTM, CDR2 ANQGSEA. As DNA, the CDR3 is TGCAGCGTTGAGGGAAAGCGGGAGGGCCCCCATGAGCAGTTCTTC. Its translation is CSVEGKREGPHEQFF.

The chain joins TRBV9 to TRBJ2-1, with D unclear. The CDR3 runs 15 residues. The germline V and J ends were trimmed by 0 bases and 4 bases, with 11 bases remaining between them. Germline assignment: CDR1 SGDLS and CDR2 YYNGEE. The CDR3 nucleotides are TGTGCCAGCAGCGTAGATCGCGGAATGTACAATGAGCAGTTCTTC. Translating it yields CASSVDRGMYNEQFF. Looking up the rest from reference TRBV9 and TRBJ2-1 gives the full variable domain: DSGVTQTPKHLITATGQRVTLRCSPRSGDLSVYWYQQSLDQGLQFLIQYYNGEERAKGNILERFSAQQFPDLHSELNLSSLELGDSALYFCASSVDRGMYNEQFFGPGTRLTVL.

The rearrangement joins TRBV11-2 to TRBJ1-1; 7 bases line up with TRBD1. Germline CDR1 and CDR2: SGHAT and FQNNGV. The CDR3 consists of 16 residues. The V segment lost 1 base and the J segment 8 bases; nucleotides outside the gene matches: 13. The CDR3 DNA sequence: TGTGCCAGCAGCTTAGTAGTACCCTGGCAGGGGGGCGAAGCTTTCTTT. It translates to CASSLVVPWQGGEAFF.

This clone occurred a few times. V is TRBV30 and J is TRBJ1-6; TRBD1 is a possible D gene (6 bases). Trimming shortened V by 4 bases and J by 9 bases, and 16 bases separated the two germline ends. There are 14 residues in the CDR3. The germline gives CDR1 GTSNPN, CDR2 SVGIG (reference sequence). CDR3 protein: CAWTLGGGGSPLHF. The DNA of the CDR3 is TGTGCCTGGACCTTGGGAGGGGGGGGTTCACCCCTCCACTTT.

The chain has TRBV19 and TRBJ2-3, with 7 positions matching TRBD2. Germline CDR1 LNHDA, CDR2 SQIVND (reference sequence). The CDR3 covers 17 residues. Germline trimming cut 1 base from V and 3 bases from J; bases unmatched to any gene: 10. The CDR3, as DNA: TGTGCCAGTAGTATAGCCCCGATGGCTAGCGGTACAGATACGCAGTATTTT. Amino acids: CASSIAPMASGTDTQYF.

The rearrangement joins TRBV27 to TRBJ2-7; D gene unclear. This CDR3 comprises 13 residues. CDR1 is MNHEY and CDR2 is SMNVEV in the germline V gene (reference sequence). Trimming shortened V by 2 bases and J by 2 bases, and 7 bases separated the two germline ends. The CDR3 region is CASSLRVPYEQYF. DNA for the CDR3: TGTGCCAGCAGTTTAAGGGTTCCCTACGAGCAGTACTTC.

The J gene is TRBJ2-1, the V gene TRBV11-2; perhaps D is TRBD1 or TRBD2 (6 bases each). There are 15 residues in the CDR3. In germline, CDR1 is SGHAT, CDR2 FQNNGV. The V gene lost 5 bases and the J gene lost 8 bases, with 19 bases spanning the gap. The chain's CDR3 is CASSQLLSGAYEQFF. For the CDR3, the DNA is TGTGCCAGCAGCCAGCTACTTTCGGGGGCGTATGAGCAGTTCTTC.

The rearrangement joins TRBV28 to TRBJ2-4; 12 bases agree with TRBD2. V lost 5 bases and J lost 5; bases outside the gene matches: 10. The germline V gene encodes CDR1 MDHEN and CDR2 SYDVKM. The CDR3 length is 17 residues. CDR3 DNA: TGTGCCAGCAGTCCGGGGACTAGCGGGTACAATGAAAACATTCAGTACTTC. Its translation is CASSPGTSGYNENIQYF. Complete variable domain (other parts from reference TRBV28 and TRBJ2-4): DVKVTQSSRYLVKRTGEKVFLECVQDMDHENMFWYRQDPGLGLRLIYFSYDVKMKEKGDIPEGYSVSREKKERFSLILESASTNQTSMYLCASSPGTSGYNENIQYFGAGTRLSVL.

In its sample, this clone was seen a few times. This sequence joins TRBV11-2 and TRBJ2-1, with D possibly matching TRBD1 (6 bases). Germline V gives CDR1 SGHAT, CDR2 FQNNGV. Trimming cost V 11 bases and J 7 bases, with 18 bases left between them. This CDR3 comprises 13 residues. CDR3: CAPRGRGLNEQFF. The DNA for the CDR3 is TGTGCCCCCCGGGGCAGGGGTCTGAATGAGCAGTTCTTC.

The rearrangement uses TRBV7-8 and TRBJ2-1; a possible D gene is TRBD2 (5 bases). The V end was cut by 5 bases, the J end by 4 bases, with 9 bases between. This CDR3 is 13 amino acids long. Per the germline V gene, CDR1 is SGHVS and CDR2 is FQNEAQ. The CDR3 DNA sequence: TGTGCCAGCAGCGGAGGTGGATACAATGAGCAGTTCTTC. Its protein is CASSGGGYNEQFF.

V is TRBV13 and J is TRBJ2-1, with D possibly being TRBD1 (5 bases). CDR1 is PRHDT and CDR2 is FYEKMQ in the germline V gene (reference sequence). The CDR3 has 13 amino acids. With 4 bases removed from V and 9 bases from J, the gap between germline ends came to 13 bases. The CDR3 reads CASSSLQESEQFF. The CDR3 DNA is TGTGCCAGCAGCTCCTTACAGGAAAGTGAGCAGTTCTTC.

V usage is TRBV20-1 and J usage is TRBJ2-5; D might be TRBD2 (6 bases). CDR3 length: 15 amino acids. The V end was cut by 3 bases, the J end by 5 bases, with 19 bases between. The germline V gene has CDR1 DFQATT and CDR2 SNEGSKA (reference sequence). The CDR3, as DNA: TGCAGTGCTAGTGGGGACTCCCCCCCGTTCGAGACCCAGTACTTC. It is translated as CSASGDSPPFETQYF.

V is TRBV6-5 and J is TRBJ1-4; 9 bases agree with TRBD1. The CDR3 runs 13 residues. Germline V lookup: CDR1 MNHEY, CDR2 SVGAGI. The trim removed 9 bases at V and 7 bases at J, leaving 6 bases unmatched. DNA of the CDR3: TGTGCCAGTAAACAGGGGGCGCGTGAAAAACTGTTTTTT. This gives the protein CASKQGAREKLFF.

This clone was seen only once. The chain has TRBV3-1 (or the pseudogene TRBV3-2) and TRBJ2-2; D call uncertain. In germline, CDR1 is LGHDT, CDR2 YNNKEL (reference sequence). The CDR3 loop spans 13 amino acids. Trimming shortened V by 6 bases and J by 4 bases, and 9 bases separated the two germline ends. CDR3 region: CASRVRVTGELFF. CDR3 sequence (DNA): TGTGCCAGCAGGGTTAGAGTCACCGGGGAGCTGTTTTTT.

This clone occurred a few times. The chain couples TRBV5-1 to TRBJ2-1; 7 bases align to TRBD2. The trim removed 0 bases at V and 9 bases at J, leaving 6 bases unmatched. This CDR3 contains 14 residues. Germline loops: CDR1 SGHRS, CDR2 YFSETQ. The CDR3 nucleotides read TGCGCCAGCAGCTTGGGAGGCGGGAGCACTGAGCAGTTCTTC. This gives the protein CASSLGGGSTEQFF.

This CDR3 is CASNRQDTYEQYF. CDR3 DNA sequence: TGTGCCAGCAACAGACAGGACACCTACGAGCAGTACTTC. The chain uses TRBV6-1 and TRBJ2-7, with D perhaps TRBD1 (6 bases). This CDR3 has 13 residues. V was pared by 7 bases and J by 2 bases, with 12 bases between. CDR1 and CDR2 from the germline V gene are MNHNS and SASEGT.